A single sample is the source of the 15 T cell receptor beta chains below, sequenced in a study of glioma-infiltrating T cells. Amplification of TCR alpha and beta CDR3 regions from RNA used iRepertoire nested multiplex PCR. MiXCR, applied by TCRdb to the multiplex PCR reads, yields one record per CDR3 protein. The sample has a few hundred thousand distinct CDR3 sequences, less than 50% seen once; the top ten hold more than 10%. The sequencing input was glioma tissue, nonneoplastic brain tissue, or PBMCs (not recorded which). These TCRs come from a human donor with low-grade glioma or glioblastoma, undergoing nonglioma brain surgery, or in good health (not recorded which).

The chain has TRBV20-1 and TRBJ2-3; weak D call: TRBD2 (7 bases). V dropped 6 bases and J dropped 3 bases, with 22 bases sitting between them. The CDR3 covers 16 residues. The germline CDR1 and CDR2 sequences are DFQATT and SNEGSKA (reference sequence). The CDR3 DNA is TGCAGTGCCCCTATAATCGGGGGGCGTGGAACAGATACGCAGTATTTT. Translation gives CSAPIIGGRGTDTQYF.

The chain has TRBV18 and TRBJ2-1; 10 bases line up with TRBD2. Unmatched junction bases numbered 7, after V lost 3 bases and J lost 8 bases. Germline assignment: CDR1 KGHSH and CDR2 LQKENI. This CDR3 has 15 amino acids. CDR3 sequence: CASSPSLAGVYEQFF. CDR3 bases: TGTGCCAGCTCACCGAGCCTAGCGGGAGTTTATGAGCAGTTCTTC.

Of note for this clonotype: Since a much larger clone is just one base distant, this may be a read error. The genes are TRBV14 and TRBJ2-3; D not resolved. The V and J ends lost 8 bases and 0 bases respectively, with 9 bases between them. Germline CDR1 reads SGHDN; CDR2 reads FVKESK. The CDR3 spans 13 residues. The CDR3 coding sequence is TGTGCCAGCGGCCGTCCTAGCACAGATACGCAGTATTTT. Translation: CASGRPSTDTQYF.

Regarding this clonotype: The junction and the germline gene differ at one end; a read error may be behind it. V usage is TRBV7-2 and J usage is TRBJ2-1; a weak D match, TRBD2 (6 bases). The CDR3 has 14 residues. Germline V gene data show CDR1 as SGHTA and CDR2 as FQGNSA. The CDR3 DNA sequence: TGTGCCAGCAGCTTACGATCTCTAGCGAATGAGCCGTTCTTC. Protein product: CASSLRSLANEPFF.

This clonotype was seen a handful of times. This chain links TRBV4-2 with TRBJ2-7, with TRBD2 as a possible D gene (6 bases). Between the trimmed V and J ends, which lost 0 bases and 2 bases, there was a span of 14 bases. Per the germline V gene, CDR1 is LGHNA and CDR2 is YNFKEQ. This CDR3 has 16 residues. The CDR3 here is CASSQDATSNAYEQYF. The CDR3 DNA is TGTGCCAGCAGCCAAGATGCCACTAGCAACGCCTACGAGCAGTACTTC.

This clonotype was recorded at least ten times. The CDR3 sequence: CASSQDFRGSNEQFF. The CDR3 DNA is TGCGCCAGCAGCCAAGATTTCAGGGGATCTAATGAGCAGTTCTTC. The chain employs TRBV4-3 and TRBJ2-1; D possibly corresponds to TRBD1 (6 bases). Trimming removed 0 bases from V and 7 bases from J, with 13 bases in between. The CDR3 contains 15 residues. Germline assignment: CDR1 LGHNA and CDR2 YSLEER.

The chain employs TRBV2 and TRBJ1-2, with 7 bases identical to TRBD1. The germline CDR1 and CDR2 sequences are SNHLY and FYNNEI. J lost 4 bases, V lost 1 base, and 3 bases had no gene match. The CDR3 covers 14 residues. CDR3 sequence (DNA): TGTGCCAGCAGTGAAGGGGACAGCTTCTATGGCTACACCTTC. The encoded protein is CASSEGDSFYGYTF.

On this clonotype: At one boundary the junction diverges from the germline segment, which might be a read error. The genes are TRBV4-2 and TRBJ2-1; TRBD2 aligns across 13 bases. The V gene's germline CDR1 is LGHNA and CDR2 YNFKEQ. The CDR3 loop spans 15 amino acids. As DNA, the CDR3 is TGTGCCAGCAGCCAAGGGACTAGCGGGAGTAATGAGCAGTCCTTC. Translation: CASSQGTSGSNEQSF.

The chain is built from TRBV4-1 and TRBJ2-1; D is undetermined. This CDR3 has 15 amino acids. Germline CDR1 and CDR2: MGHRA and YSYEKL. V gave up 0 bases and J gave up 0 bases, with 6 bases separating them. In nucleotides, the CDR3 is TGCGCCAGCAGCCAAGACATAAGCTCCTACAATGAGCAGTTCTTC. Translation: CASSQDISSYNEQFF.

Comments on this clonotype: One base away lies a much larger clone, so this may be a sequencing read error. The gene calls are TRBV24-1 and TRBJ2-3, with 8 bases aligning to TRBD1. The CDR3 runs to 15 residues. CDR1 KGHDR and CDR2 SFDVKD come from the germline V gene. J gave up 7 bases and V 3 bases, and 8 bases lay outside the gene matches. This CDR3 reads CATSDLDREAYTQYF. The DNA of the CDR3 is TGTGCCACCAGTGATCTGGACAGGGAAGCATATACGCAGTATTTT.

Turning to this clonotype: The junction differs from germline at one of its ends, possibly a read error. The gene calls are TRBV7-7 and TRBJ1-1; 7 nucleotides line up with TRBD1. Germline V lookup: CDR1 SSHAT, CDR2 FNYEAQ (reference sequence). The CDR3 is 14 residues long. The CDR3, as DNA: TGTGCTAGCAGCTCCCCAGGGGGGCGAACTGAAGCTTTCTTT. Translation: CASSSPGGRTEAFF. Drawing the rest from reference TRBV7-7 and TRBJ1-1, the complete variable domain is GAGVSQSPRYKVTKRGQDVTLRCDPISSHATLYWYQQALGQGPEFLTYFNYEAQPDKSGLPSDRFSAERPEGSISTLTIQRTEQRDSAMYRCASSSPGGRTEAFFGQGTRLTVV.

The chain has TRBV4-1 and TRBJ2-3, with 8 nucleotides matching TRBD2. This CDR3 is built from 17 residues. Germline V lookup: CDR1 MGHRA, CDR2 YSYEKL. V was pared by 0 bases and J by 5 bases, with 10 bases of the junction left unmatched. The CDR3 DNA follows: TGCGCCAGCAGCCAAGATGGACTAGCTCCCCCCGGAGATACGCAGTATTTT. Protein product: CASSQDGLAPPGDTQYF.

This clonotype has a single count. One end of the junction is discordant with germline, which a read error may explain. V is TRBV20-1 and J is TRBJ2-1; the match to TRBD2 covers 9 bases. Looked up from germline, CDR1 is DFQATT and CDR2 is SNEGSKA (reference sequence). The CDR3 length is 12 residues. As DNA, the CDR3 is TGCACCAGGTGGCGGGAGGGTCATGAGAAGTTCTTC. Residues: CTRWREGHEKFF.

This clonotype has ten or more counts. The genes are TRBV28 and TRBJ2-2; TRBD2 agrees at 9 bases. The CDR3 runs 14 residues. The germline CDR1 and CDR2 sequences are MDHEN and SYDVKM. After removal of 8 bases from V and 0 bases from J, the junction contained 1 base not matched to a gene. This CDR3 is CASRLAANTGELFF. The CDR3, as DNA: TGTGCCAGCCGACTAGCGGCGAACACCGGGGAGCTGTTTTTT.

This clonotype appeared a few times. In DNA, the CDR3 is TGTGCCAGCAGCTTATTAGCGGGCGAGACCCAGTACTTC. As protein: CASSLLAGETQYF. V is TRBV7-2 and J is TRBJ2-5; 7 positions agree with TRBD2. Germline V CDR1 and CDR2: SGHTA, FQGNSA. V shed 2 bases, J shed 5 bases, and the junction held 2 bases outside the gene matches. There are 13 residues in the CDR3.